These 26 T cell receptor beta chains share one sample of origin, sequenced in a study of cytomegalovirus exposure and HLA in healthy donors. PCR employed 60 Vbeta and 13 Jbeta primers. Libraries were prepared by immunoSEQ multiplex PCR; TCRdb keeps only in-frame clonotypes and omits some of them. The sample includes 170,000 or so clones, roughly 84% of them seen just once. The sample was PBMCs. The receptors here all came from a boy under 10 years old in good health and CMV-seronegative.

This rearrangement joins TRBV28 to TRBJ1-1; TRBD1 matches 10 bases. Germline CDR1 reads MDHEN; CDR2 reads SYDVKM. Trimming at V came to 5 bases and at J to 5 bases, leaving 5 bases not matched to a gene. The CDR3 contains 14 residues. CDR3 protein: CASSAGTGVTEAFF. CDR3 coding DNA: TGTGCCAGCAGTGCCGGGACAGGGGTGACTGAAGCTTTCTTT.

The chain links TRBV4-1 to TRBJ2-7, with D unclear. Germline V gene sequence: CDR1 MGHRA, CDR2 YSYEKL. The CDR3 is 18 amino acids. With 6 bases removed from V and 3 bases from J, the gap between germline ends came to 27 bases. CDR3: CASSPTKPHSRLNYEQYF. The CDR3 region has the DNA TGCGCCAGCAGTCCAACTAAGCCCCACTCTCGCCTAAACTACGAGCAGTACTTC.

The chain is built from TRBV6-4 and TRBJ2-1; 9 nucleotides align to TRBD1. From germline, CDR1 is MRHNA and CDR2 SNTAGT. This CDR3 is 16 amino acids long. The junction had 12 bases not matched to a gene; V was cut back by 4 bases and J by 8 bases. The CDR3 DNA is TGTGCCAGCAGTGCTAGTATGGGACAGGGAACCGATGAGCAGTTCTTC. Its protein is CASSASMGQGTDEQFF.

J is TRBJ2-1 and V is TRBV6-5, with 9 bases aligning to TRBD2. The CDR3 spans 14 residues. Germline-derived CDR1 and CDR2 are MNHEY and SVGAGI. Trimming removed 7 bases from V and 5 bases from J; junction bases left unmatched: 6. CDR3 in amino acids: CASTRLAEHNEQFF. In nucleotides, the CDR3 is TGTGCCAGCACTCGACTAGCGGAACACAATGAGCAGTTCTTC.

This chain connects TRBV12-5 to TRBJ1-2; D remains unclear. The CDR3 runs 18 residues. Deletions cut 0 bases from V and 0 bases from J, with 17 bases between. Looked up from germline, CDR1 is LGHNT and CDR2 is FRNRAP. The CDR3 DNA follows: TGTGCTAGTGGTTTGGTACTAGGGCCCACTCCACCTAACTATGGCTACACCTTC. Translated: CASGLVLGPTPPNYGYTF.

The V gene is TRBV11-2, the J gene TRBJ2-7, with TRBD1 matching over 7 bases. The germline V gene has CDR1 SGHAT and CDR2 FQNNGV. CDR3 length: 15 residues. V gave up 4 bases and J gave up 3 bases; unmatched junction bases: 9. The CDR3 nucleotides read TGTGCCAGCAGCTCCCTAAGGGGACAGTTCTACGAGCAGTACTTC. Its translation: CASSSLRGQFYEQYF.

This clone was seen a single time. J is TRBJ2-1 and V is TRBV7-3; D possibly corresponds to TRBD1 (6 bases). The CDR3 has 14 residues. Trimming took off 4 bases at V and 2 bases at J, with 9 bases between the two ends. CDR1 is SGHTA, CDR2 FQGTGA, per germline. CDR3 in DNA: TGTGCCAGCAGCTCGCGGACAGCCTACAATGAGCAGTTCTTC. Its protein product is CASSSRTAYNEQFF.

This clone has only one observation. The rearrangement joins TRBV2 to TRBJ2-3; 9 bases are a match to TRBD2. The CDR3 spans 17 residues. V shed 5 bases, J shed 3 bases, and the junction held 12 bases outside the gene matches. The germline gives CDR1 SNHLY, CDR2 FYNNEI. The CDR3 DNA sequence: TGTGCCAGCAGTCTGCAAACTAGCGGGCCTTTAACAGATACGCAGTATTTT. It is translated as CASSLQTSGPLTDTQYF.

V usage is TRBV2 and J usage is TRBJ1-5; the D gene is possibly TRBD1 (5 bases). Germline CDR1 and CDR2: SNHLY and FYNNEI. The CDR3 is 15 amino acids. Trimming stripped 6 bases from V and 0 bases from J, with 12 bases between. In nucleotides, the CDR3 is TGTGCCAGCAGCCCGTGGGGGGATAGCAATCAGCCCCAGCATTTT. This encodes CASSPWGDSNQPQHF.

This rearrangement joins TRBV10-1 to TRBJ1-4; D is possibly TRBD1 (5 bases). Trimming pared 0 bases from V and 5 bases from J, leaving 16 bases between. There are 17 residues in the CDR3. Looked up from germline, CDR1 is WNHNN and CDR2 is SYGVQD (reference sequence). The CDR3 protein is CASSESRSRQINEKLFF. CDR3 DNA sequence: TGCGCCAGCAGTGAGTCGAGATCGCGACAGATCAATGAAAAACTGTTTTTT.

This chain joins TRBV10-1 and TRBJ2-5; 8 nucleotides align to TRBD2. The J segment lost 4 bases and the V segment lost 11 bases, leaving 6 bases of the junction unmatched. This CDR3 has 12 amino acids. In germline, CDR1 is WNHNN, CDR2 SYGVQD (reference sequence). For the CDR3, the DNA is TGCGCCGTTCGGGGGGGCACAGAGACCCAGTACTTC. It is translated as CAVRGGTETQYF.

This clone is a singleton in its sample. J is TRBJ2-1 and V is TRBV6-1, with a weak D call TRBD1 (6 bases). CDR3 size: 13 residues. V dropped 3 bases and J dropped 9 bases, with 12 bases sitting between them. Germline-derived CDR1 and CDR2 are MNHNS and SASEGT. DNA for the CDR3: TGTGCCAGCAGTGATACAGGGTTTCGTGAGCAGTTCTTC. Its protein is CASSDTGFREQFF.

The CDR3 bases are TGTGCCAGCAGCCCCTTAGCGGGAGGACTCTACAATGAGCAGTTCTTC. It yields the protein CASSPLAGGLYNEQFF. The rearrangement links TRBV14 to TRBJ2-1; 10 bases map to TRBD2. V trimming: 4 bases; J trimming: 3 bases; junction bases outside the gene matches: 6. The CDR3 has 16 residues. Germline V gene data show CDR1 as SGHDN and CDR2 as FVKESK.

This chain links TRBV7-3 with TRBJ2-1; TRBD1 matches 8 bases. The germline gives CDR1 SGHTA, CDR2 FQGTGA. V shed 0 bases and J 4 bases; nucleotides not matched to a gene: 5. There are 16 residues in the CDR3. This CDR3 reads CASSLTSTGAYNEQFF. DNA of the CDR3: TGTGCCAGCAGCTTAACCTCGACAGGGGCTTACAATGAGCAGTTCTTC.

The chain has TRBV25-1 and TRBJ1-4, with a tentative D call TRBD1 (5 bases). Deletions cut 2 bases from V and 4 bases from J, with 11 bases between. CDR1 is MGHDK, CDR2 SYGVNS, per germline. This CDR3 spans 15 amino acids. As DNA, the CDR3 is TGTGCCAGCAGTGAACTGGGGGGGAATAATGAAAAACTGTTTTTT. Protein product: CASSELGGNNEKLFF.

For the CDR3, the DNA is TGTGCCAGCAGCTCTCCCGGGACAGCTAATCAGCCCCAGCATTTT. This sequence encodes CASSSPGTANQPQHF. The V call is TRBV5-8, the J call TRBJ1-5, with 7 bases that match TRBD1. J lost 4 bases, V lost 3 bases, and 7 bases had no gene match. The CDR3 sequence is 15 residues long. From germline, CDR1 is SGHTS and CDR2 YDEGEE.

This sequence joins TRBV11-2 and TRBJ1-4; 7 nucleotides line up with TRBD1. Per germline, CDR1 SGHAT and CDR2 FQNNGV. This CDR3 has 17 amino acids. Trimming removed 2 bases from V and 0 bases from J; junction bases left unmatched: 6. The CDR3 protein is CASSLQTGVATNEKLFF. CDR3 DNA: TGTGCCAGCAGCTTACAAACAGGGGTGGCAACTAATGAAAAACTGTTTTTT.

The chain recombines TRBV10-2 with TRBJ1-2; TRBD1 is a possible D gene (6 bases). Trimming removed 5 bases at V and 8 bases at J, with 18 bases between. CDR1 and CDR2 (germline): WSHSY, SAAADI. The CDR3 has 14 amino acids. The DNA for the CDR3 is TGCGCCAGCAGTCCAAGGCCAGGGGCTTGGGGCTACACCTTC. Protein product: CASSPRPGAWGYTF.

J is TRBJ2-1 and V is TRBV19; TRBD1 aligns across 10 bases. This CDR3 is 15 amino acids long. V shed 3 bases, J shed 9 bases, and the junction held 8 bases outside the gene matches. Germline CDR1 reads LNHDA; CDR2 reads SQIVND (reference sequence). As DNA, the CDR3 is TGTGCCAGTAGTATGAGACAGGGGGCTATCGGTGAGCAGTTCTTC. This translates into CASSMRQGAIGEQFF.

The V call is TRBV11-1, the J call TRBJ2-3; 8 positions agree with TRBD1. The CDR3 covers 15 residues. Germline lookup yields CDR1 SGHAT and CDR2 FQDESV (reference sequence). V shed 3 bases, J shed 5 bases, and the junction held 7 bases outside the gene matches. CDR3 DNA: TGTGCCAGCAGCTTTTTGGAAACAGGGGGAGATACGCAGTATTTT. Translation gives CASSFLETGGDTQYF. Complete variable domain (other parts from reference TRBV11-1 and TRBJ2-3): EAEVAQSPRYKITEKSQAVAFWCDPISGHATLYWYRQILGQGPELLVQFQDESVVDDSQLPKDRFSAERLKGVDSTLKIQPAELGDSAMYLCASSFLETGGDTQYFGPGTRLTVL.

J is TRBJ2-5 and V is TRBV5-1, with a possible D match to TRBD1 (6 bases). The DNA end is more similar to TRBJ2-7, so the J call may be wrong. This CDR3 comprises 15 residues. In germline, CDR1 is SGHRS, CDR2 YFSETQ. Here the CDR3 DNA reads TGCGCCAGCAGCTTGGGCCGGCAGGGGAAGGACGAGCAGTACTTC. Its protein product is CASSLGRQGKDEQYF.

The chain employs TRBV5-4 and TRBJ2-5; 7 positions agree with TRBD2. This CDR3 is 18 amino acids long. V shed 6 bases, J shed 6 bases, and the junction held 23 bases outside the gene matches. Germline CDR1 is SGHNT and CDR2 is YYREEE (reference sequence). The DNA for the CDR3 is TGTGCCAGCAACTCCACTCTGTCGTGGGAGCGGGATATCCAGACCCAGTACTTC. Residues: CASNSTLSWERDIQTQYF.

This clone was seen more than once but under ten times. The chain has TRBV19 and TRBJ1-1; tentatively, D is TRBD1 (6 bases). V lost 6 bases, J lost 1 base, and 21 bases lay in between. Germline V gene data show CDR1 as LNHDA and CDR2 as SQIVND (reference sequence). The CDR3 length is 17 residues. The CDR3 DNA reads TGTGCCAGTAGCGCCCCAACAGGGCTCCGGAAGAACACTGAAGCTTTCTTT. Protein product: CASSAPTGLRKNTEAFF. The full variable domain, in which reference TRBV19 and TRBJ1-1 provide the parts outside the CDR3, is DGGITQSPKYLFRKEGQNVTLSCEQNLNHDAMYWYRQDPGQGLRLIYYSQIVNDFQKGDIAEGYSVSREKKESFPLTVTSAQKNPTAFYLCASSAPTGLRKNTEAFFGQGTRLTVV.

The chain recombines TRBV19 with TRBJ2-2; 7 positions match TRBD1. The CDR3 spans 16 residues. Looked up from germline, CDR1 is LNHDA and CDR2 is SQIVND (reference sequence). Trimming took 5 bases from V and 3 from J; bases not matched to a gene: 9. CDR3 residues: CASSPDRARDTGELFF. The CDR3 nucleotides are TGTGCCAGTAGTCCTGACAGGGCGAGGGACACCGGGGAGCTGTTTTTT.

V is TRBV5-6 and J is TRBJ2-5; TRBD2 is a possible D gene (6 bases). The CDR3 is 16 residues long. From germline, CDR1 is SGHDT and CDR2 YYEEEE. Trimming removed 4 bases from V and 4 bases from J, with 20 bases in between. The CDR3 DNA is TGTGCCAGCAGCCCTCGAATCGGGGGAGTCAGAGAGACCCAGTACTTC. This encodes CASSPRIGGVRETQYF.

This clone was seen a single time. The rearrangement links TRBV15 to TRBJ2-2; D unresolved. Germline CDR1 is LNHNV and CDR2 is YYDKDF (reference sequence). Trimming pared 3 bases from V and 0 bases from J, leaving 11 bases between. This CDR3 region has 16 residues. The CDR3 is CATSRRRTPNTGELFF. CDR3 DNA: TGTGCCACCAGCAGGCGGCGTACTCCGAACACCGGGGAGCTGTTTTTT.